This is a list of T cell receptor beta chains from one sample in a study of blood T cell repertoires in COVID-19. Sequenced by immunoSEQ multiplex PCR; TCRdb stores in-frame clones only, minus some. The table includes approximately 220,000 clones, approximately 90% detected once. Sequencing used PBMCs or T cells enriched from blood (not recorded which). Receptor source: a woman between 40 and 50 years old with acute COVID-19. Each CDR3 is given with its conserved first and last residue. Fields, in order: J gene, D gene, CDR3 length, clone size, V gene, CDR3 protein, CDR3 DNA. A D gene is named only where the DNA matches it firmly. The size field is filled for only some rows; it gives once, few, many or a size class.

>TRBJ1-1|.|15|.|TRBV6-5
CASSYLRAGNTEAFF
TGTGCCAGCAGTTACCTCCGGGCGGGGAACACTGAAGCTTTCTTT
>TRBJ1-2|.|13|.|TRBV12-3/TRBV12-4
CASSRVPNYGYTF
TGTGCCAGCAGCAGGGTCCCAAACTATGGCTACACCTTC
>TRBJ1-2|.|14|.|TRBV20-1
CSASTGQINYGYTF
TGCAGTGCAAGTACAGGACAAATTAACTATGGCTACACCTTC
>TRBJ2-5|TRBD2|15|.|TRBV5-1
CASSISGDEWETQYF
TGCGCCAGCAGCATTAGCGGGGACGAGTGGGAGACCCAGTACTTC
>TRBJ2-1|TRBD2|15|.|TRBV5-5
CASSTTGGPRNEQFF
TGTGCCAGCAGCACCACGGGGGGGCCCCGGAATGAGCAGTTCTTC
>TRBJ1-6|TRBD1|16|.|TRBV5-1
CASSFRDSELDSPLHF
TGCGCCAGCAGTTTCCGGGACAGCGAATTAGATTCACCCCTCCACTTT
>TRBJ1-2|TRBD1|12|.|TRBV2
CASGRTGADYTF
TGTGCCAGCGGGCGAACAGGGGCGGACTACACCTTC
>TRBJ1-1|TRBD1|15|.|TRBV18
CASSPGQGGRTEAFF
TGTGCCAGCTCACCAGGACAGGGGGGGAGAACTGAAGCTTTCTTT
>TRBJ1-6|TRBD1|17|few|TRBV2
CASSEVKGAGYNSPLHF
TGTGCCAGCAGTGAAGTGAAGGGGGCAGGCTATAATTCACCCCTCCACTTT
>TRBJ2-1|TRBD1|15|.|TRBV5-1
CASSPGTGGFNEQFF
TGCGCCAGCAGCCCCGGGACAGGGGGCTTCAATGAGCAGTTCTTC
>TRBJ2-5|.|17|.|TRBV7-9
CASSWTEEGRLGETQYF
TGTGCCAGCAGCTGGACGGAGGAAGGGAGGTTGGGGGAGACCCAGTACTTC
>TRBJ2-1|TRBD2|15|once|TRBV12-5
CASGLVIGEGNEQFF
TGTGCTAGTGGTTTGGTAATCGGGGAGGGGAATGAGCAGTTCTTC
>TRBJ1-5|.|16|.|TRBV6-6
CASSYSGLGSDQPQHF
TGTGCCAGCAGTTACTCAGGGCTGGGGAGTGATCAGCCCCAGCATTTT
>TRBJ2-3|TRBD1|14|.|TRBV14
CASSQVGGSDTQYF
TGTGCCAGCAGCCAAGTAGGGGGCTCAGATACGCAGTATTTT
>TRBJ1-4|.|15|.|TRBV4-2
CASSQEAAGPEKLFF
TGTGCCAGCAGCCAAGAAGCTGCGGGTCCTGAAAAACTGTTTTTT
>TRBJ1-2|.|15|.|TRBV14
CASSPRREGYYGYTF
TGTGCCAGCAGCCCCAGGCGAGAGGGCTACTATGGCTACACCTTC
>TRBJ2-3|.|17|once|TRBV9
CASSVGFSWSSTDTQYF
TGTGCCAGCAGCGTAGGTTTCAGCTGGAGTAGCACAGATACGCAGTATTTT
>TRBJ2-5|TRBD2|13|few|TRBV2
CASKTSYAETQYF
TGTGCCAGCAAGACTAGCTATGCGGAGACCCAGTACTTC
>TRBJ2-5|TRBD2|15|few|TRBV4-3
CASSQERGGQETQYF
TGCGCCAGCAGCCAAGAGCGGGGGGGCCAAGAGACCCAGTACTTC
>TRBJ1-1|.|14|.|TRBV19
CASRGAPTDTEAFF
TGTGCCAGTAGAGGGGCCCCAACTGACACTGAAGCTTTCTTT
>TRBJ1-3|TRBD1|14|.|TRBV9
CASSVGQGGNTIYF
TGTGCCAGCAGCGTGGGACAGGGCGGAAACACCATATATTTT
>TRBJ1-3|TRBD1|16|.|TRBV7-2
CASSVRTGSSGNTIYF
TGTGCCAGCAGCGTAAGGACAGGGTCCTCTGGAAACACCATATATTTT
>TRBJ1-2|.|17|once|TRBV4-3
CASSQDLGGSAFYGYTF
TGCGCCAGCAGCCAAGATTTAGGAGGGTCCGCGTTCTATGGCTACACCTTC
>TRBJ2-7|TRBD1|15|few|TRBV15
CATSIWDRGLGEQYF
TGTGCCACCAGCATATGGGACAGGGGGCTTGGTGAGCAGTACTTC
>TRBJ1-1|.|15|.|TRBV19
CATKQSLSLRSEAFF
TGTGCCACCAAGCAGTCCCTGAGCCTCAGGTCTGAAGCTTTCTTT
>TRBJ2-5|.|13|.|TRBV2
CATLPTPQETQYF
TGTGCCACCCTGCCGACTCCTCAAGAGACCCAGTACTTC
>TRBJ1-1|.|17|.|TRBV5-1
CASSLVGGARVNTEAFF
TGCGCCAGCAGCTTGGTAGGCGGGGCGCGGGTGAACACTGAAGCTTTCTTT
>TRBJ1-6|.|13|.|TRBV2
CASSKTDNSPLHF
TGTGCCAGCTCTAAGACAGATAATTCACCCCTCCACTTT
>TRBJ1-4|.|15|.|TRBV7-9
CASSLPGSLGEKLFF
TGTGCCAGCAGCCTCCCAGGGTCCCTTGGTGAAAAACTGTTTTTT
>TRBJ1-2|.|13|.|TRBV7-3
CASSFSIAEGYTF
TGTGCCAGCAGCTTCTCCATTGCCGAGGGCTACACCTTC
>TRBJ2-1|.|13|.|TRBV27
CASRPGTYNEQFF
TGTGCCAGCAGGCCGGGTACCTACAATGAGCAGTTCTTC
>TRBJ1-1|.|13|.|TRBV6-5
CASSYGRETEAFF
TGTGCCAGCAGTTACGGCCGTGAAACTGAAGCTTTCTTT
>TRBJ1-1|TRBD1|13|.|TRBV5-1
CASSSGGTGRAFF
TGCGCCAGCAGCTCGGGCGGGACAGGGAGAGCTTTCTTT
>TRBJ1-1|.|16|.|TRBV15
CATSHPQGGQNTEAFF
TGTGCCACCAGCCATCCCCAGGGAGGTCAGAACACTGAAGCTTTCTTT
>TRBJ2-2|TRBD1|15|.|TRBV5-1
CASSAGTGGTGELFF
TGCGCCAGCAGCGCCGGGACAGGGGGCACCGGGGAGCTGTTTTTT
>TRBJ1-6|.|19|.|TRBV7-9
CASSLLAGASSSYNSPLHF
TGTGCCAGCAGCTTATTAGCGGGGGCTTCCAGCTCCTATAATTCACCCCTCCACTTT
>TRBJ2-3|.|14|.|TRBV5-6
CASREGGRTDTQYF
TGTGCCAGCAGGGAGGGGGGGCGCACAGATACGCAGTATTTT
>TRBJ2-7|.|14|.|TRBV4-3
CASSQVSGFAEQYF
TGCGCCAGCAGCCAAGTATCCGGGTTCGCCGAGCAGTACTTC
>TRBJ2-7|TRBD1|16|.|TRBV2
CASRAHRGPYSYEQYF
TGTGCCAGCAGGGCCCACAGGGGACCTTACTCCTACGAGCAGTACTTC
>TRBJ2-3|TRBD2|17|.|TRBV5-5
CASSPGAWGGSTDTQYF
TGTGCCAGCAGCCCAGGTGCTTGGGGGGGTAGCACAGATACGCAGTATTTT
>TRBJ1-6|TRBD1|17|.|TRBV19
CASSKVTGDSYNSPLHF
TGTGCCAGTAGTAAAGTGACAGGGGACTCCTATAATTCACCCCTCCACTTT
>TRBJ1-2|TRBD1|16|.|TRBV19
CASSSERDRGGDGYTF
TGTGCCAGTAGTTCCGAGCGGGACAGGGGAGGTGATGGCTACACCTTC